The rows below give T cell receptor delta chains drawn from one sample of a study of gamma-delta T cells after stem cell transplantation. TCRdb re-called the RT-PCR reads with CATT. The data hold 2,600 or so delta-chain clones, with roughly 45% observed a single time. The sample taken for sequencing was gamma-delta T cells. The source of these receptors is a human donor. It is not recorded whose cells these are; they may come from a transplant donor. The CDR3 runs from the conserved cysteine through the conserved F or W. Fields, in order: CDR3 protein, CDR3 DNA, V gene, clone size, D gene, J gene. The D gene is left open where the match is weak. For some rows the clone size is stated as once, few or many, or as a class when expanded; others skip it.

CDR3 protein: CACDPVSGFSSSFVLGLPTDKLIF
CDR3 DNA: TGTGCCTGTGACCCGGTATCGGGGTTCAGTTCCTCCTTTGTACTGGGACTCCCCACCGATAAACTCATCTTT
V gene: TRDV2
clone size: medium-sized
D gene: .
J gene: TRDJ1

CDR3 protein: CACDILGATDKLIF
CDR3 DNA: TGTGCCTGTGACATACTGGGGGCCACCGATAAACTCATCTTT
V gene: TRDV2
clone size: .
D gene: TRDD3
J gene: TRDJ1

CDR3 protein: CACDMLGDTEDKLIF
CDR3 DNA: TGTGCCTGTGACATGCTGGGGGATACAGAGGATAAACTCATCTTT
V gene: TRDV2
clone size: few
D gene: TRDD3
J gene: TRDJ1

CDR3 protein: CACDQAPLGEPLVTDKLIF
CDR3 DNA: TGTGCCTGTGACCAGGCGCCCCTGGGGGAACCTCTAGTCACCGATAAACTCATCTTT
V gene: TRDV2
clone size: .
D gene: TRDD3
J gene: TRDJ1

CDR3 protein: CACDTVGVGYNGDKLIF
CDR3 DNA: TGTGCCTGTGACACCGTAGGCGTGGGATACAACGGCGATAAACTCATCTTT
V gene: TRDV2
clone size: medium-sized
D gene: TRDD3
J gene: TRDJ1

CDR3 protein: CACDVLGDGDLGTDKLIF
CDR3 DNA: TGTGCCTGTGATGTACTGGGGGATGGAGATTTGGGGACCGATAAACTCATCTTT
V gene: TRDV2
clone size: .
D gene: TRDD3
J gene: TRDJ1

CDR3 protein: CACDTGGYGSWDTRQMFF
CDR3 DNA: TGTGCCTGTGACACTGGGGGATACGGATCCTGGGACACCCGACAGATGTTTTTC
V gene: TRDV2
clone size: few
D gene: TRDD3
J gene: TRDJ3

CDR3 protein: CACDTILPFPDTLIF
CDR3 DNA: TGTGCCTGTGACACTATCCTACCTTTCCCCGATACACTCATCTTT
V gene: TRDV2
clone size: few
D gene: .
J gene: TRDJ1

CDR3 protein: CACDTVPYYAGGYRAGLKLIF
CDR3 DNA: TGTGCCTGTGACACCGTACCTTACTACGCTGGGGGCTACCGTGCGGGCCTTAAACTCATCTTT
V gene: TRDV2
clone size: .
D gene: TRDD3
J gene: TRDJ1

CDR3 protein: CACDIVPTGEGLPLYTDKLIF
CDR3 DNA: TGTGCCTGTGACATCGTACCCACGGGCGAGGGTCTCCCCCTGTACACCGATAAACTCATCTTT
V gene: TRDV2
clone size: .
D gene: .
J gene: TRDJ1

CDR3 protein: CACDTVLGDNTNDTDNLIF
CDR3 DNA: TGTGCCTGTGACACCGTCCTGGGGGATAACACGAACGACACCGATAACCTCATCTTT
V gene: TRDV2
clone size: .
D gene: TRDD3
J gene: TRDJ1

CDR3 protein: CACDSVLGDFLSSWDTRQMFF
CDR3 DNA: TGTGCTTGTGACTCTGTACTGGGGGATTTTCTCAGCTCCTGGGACACCCGACAGATGTTTTTC
V gene: TRDV2
clone size: .
D gene: TRDD3
J gene: TRDJ3

CDR3 protein: CACDGLLKGPVYTDKLIF
CDR3 DNA: TGTGCCTGTGATGGCCTCCTCAAGGGGCCGGTGTACACCGATAAACTCATCTTT
V gene: TRDV2
clone size: once
D gene: .
J gene: TRDJ1

CDR3 protein: CACDTVAGGYGGYTDKLIF
CDR3 DNA: TGTGCCTGTGACACCGTCGCTGGGGGATACGGTGGGTACACCGATAAACTCATCTTT
V gene: TRDV2
clone size: few
D gene: TRDD3
J gene: TRDJ1

CDR3 protein: CACDSLRGRWGILVTDKLIF
CDR3 DNA: TGTGCCTGTGACTCACTTCGGGGCCGATGGGGGATCCTCGTCACCGATAAACTCATCTTT
V gene: TRDV2
clone size: .
D gene: TRDD3
J gene: TRDJ1

CDR3 protein: CACDDLRAWGMEGNKLIF
CDR3 DNA: TGCGCCTGTGACGACCTTAGAGCCTGGGGGATGGAGGGAAATAAACTCATCTTT
V gene: TRDV2
clone size: few
D gene: TRDD3
J gene: TRDJ1

CDR3 protein: CACDSVLGDSLSWDTRQMFF
CDR3 DNA: TGTGCCTGTGACTCAGTACTGGGGGATTCCCTTTCGTGGGACACCCGACAGATGTTTTTC
V gene: TRDV2
clone size: few
D gene: TRDD3
J gene: TRDJ3

CDR3 protein: CACDTVSVRVVYYTDNLIF
CDR3 DNA: TGTGCCTGTGACACCGTTTCGGTTCGTGTGGTTTATTACACCGATAACCTCATCTTT
V gene: TRDV2
clone size: .
D gene: .
J gene: TRDJ1

CDR3 protein: CACEPVLGDTARKLIF
CDR3 DNA: TGTGCCTGTGAGCCCGTACTGGGGGATACGGCCCGCAAACTCATCTTT
V gene: TRDV2
clone size: .
D gene: TRDD3
J gene: TRDJ1

CDR3 protein: CACDMVSDTDKLIF
CDR3 DNA: TGTGCCTGTGACATGGTCTCCGACACCGATAAACTCATCTTT
V gene: TRDV2
clone size: .
D gene: .
J gene: TRDJ1

CDR3 protein: CACDSLLSTDKLIF
CDR3 DNA: TGTGCCTGTGACTCCCTTCTCAGCACCGATAAACTCATCTTT
V gene: TRDV2
clone size: few
D gene: .
J gene: TRDJ1

CDR3 protein: CACDTGWGGYGSSWDTRQMFF
CDR3 DNA: TGTGCCTGTGACACCGGTTGGGGGGGATACGGGAGCTCCTGGGACACCCGACAAATGTTCTTC
V gene: TRDV2
clone size: once
D gene: TRDD3
J gene: TRDJ3

CDR3 protein: CACDTILPFPGKLIF
CDR3 DNA: TGTGCCTGTGACACTATCCTACCTTTCCCCGGTAAGCTCATCTTT
V gene: TRDV2
clone size: .
D gene: .
J gene: TRDJ1

CDR3 protein: CACDTAGNDSWDTRQMFF
CDR3 DNA: TGTGCCTGTGACACCGCGGGGAACGACTCCTGGGACACCCGACAGATGTTTTTC
V gene: TRDV2
clone size: .
D gene: .
J gene: TRDJ3

CDR3 protein: CACGALLGDEYTDKLIF
CDR3 DNA: TGTGCCTGTGGCGCCCTACTGGGGGATGAGTACACCGATAAACTCATCTTT
V gene: TRDV2
clone size: .
D gene: TRDD3
J gene: TRDJ1

CDR3 protein: CACDTVGSHTDKLIF
CDR3 DNA: TGTGCCTGTGACACCGTTGGGAGCCACACCGATAAACTCATCTTT
V gene: TRDV2
clone size: .
D gene: .
J gene: TRDJ1

CDR3 protein: CACDTTTLLGESKLIF
CDR3 DNA: TGCGCCTGTGACACCACAACCTTACTGGGGGAATCAAAACTCATCTTT
V gene: TRDV2
clone size: .
D gene: TRDD3
J gene: TRDJ1

CDR3 protein: CACDTLGALDKLIF
CDR3 DNA: TGTGCCTGTGACACCTTGGGGGCCCTAGATAAACTCATCTTT
V gene: TRDV2
clone size: .
D gene: .
J gene: TRDJ1

CDR3 protein: CACDILTGGPGLNTDKLIF
CDR3 DNA: TGTGCCTGTGACATACTTACTGGGGGACCCGGCCTTAACACCGATAAACTCATCTTT
V gene: TRDV2
clone size: large
D gene: TRDD3
J gene: TRDJ1

CDR3 protein: CACDSPWGGYAGAERYRSTTDKLIF
CDR3 DNA: TGTGCCTGTGACTCGCCGTGGGGGGGATACGCGGGGGCAGAGAGGTACCGCAGTACAACCGATAAACTCATCTTT
V gene: TRDV2
clone size: .
D gene: TRDD3
J gene: TRDJ1

CDR3 protein: CACDTIGGYSQNELIF
CDR3 DNA: TGTGCCTGTGACACCATTGGGGGATACTCTCAAAACGAACTCATCTTT
V gene: TRDV2
clone size: few
D gene: TRDD3
J gene: TRDJ1

CDR3 protein: CACDTLRGIGSTDKLIF
CDR3 DNA: TGTGCCTGTGACACCCTTCGGGGGATAGGGAGCACCGATAAACTCATCTTT
V gene: TRDV2
clone size: large
D gene: TRDD3
J gene: TRDJ1

CDR3 protein: CACDGILGDNPWDTRQMFF
CDR3 DNA: TGTGCCTGTGACGGAATACTGGGGGATAACCCCTGGGACACCCGACAGATGTTTTTC
V gene: TRDV2
clone size: few
D gene: TRDD3
J gene: TRDJ3

CDR3 protein: CACDPLAAHTDNLIF
CDR3 DNA: TGTGCCTGTGACCCCCTTGCGGCCCACACCGATAACCTCATCTTT
V gene: TRDV2
clone size: .
D gene: .
J gene: TRDJ1

CDR3 protein: CACDSNFLSGDTRMDSDELIF
CDR3 DNA: TGTGCCTGTGACTCCAACTTCCTCTCGGGTGATACAAGGATGGATTCCGATGAACTCATCTTT
V gene: TRDV2
clone size: .
D gene: .
J gene: TRDJ1

CDR3 protein: CACDTLNLLGDTQPIPPYTDKLIF
CDR3 DNA: TGTGCCTGTGACACTCTCAATTTACTGGGGGACACCCAACCCATCCCACCGTACACCGATAAACTCATCTTT
V gene: TRDV2
clone size: medium-sized
D gene: TRDD3
J gene: TRDJ1

CDR3 protein: CACGKLGAQSGNLIF
CDR3 DNA: TGTGCCTGTGGCAAGCTAGGGGCTCAGAGCGGTAACCTCATCTTT
V gene: TRDV2
clone size: .
D gene: .
J gene: TRDJ1

CDR3 protein: CACDTVLGDTLLTAQLFF
CDR3 DNA: TGTGCCTGTGACACCGTCCTAGGGGATACGCTTCTGACAGCACAACTCTTCTTT
V gene: TRDV2
clone size: few
D gene: TRDD3
J gene: TRDJ2

CDR3 protein: CACDTVLSTDKLIF
CDR3 DNA: TGTGCCTGTGACACCGTACTGTCCACCGATAAACTCATCTTT
V gene: TRDV2
clone size: .
D gene: .
J gene: TRDJ1

CDR3 protein: CACDTSESWGPPLSSWDTRQMFF
CDR3 DNA: TGTGCCTGTGACACCAGCGAGAGCTGGGGGCCTCCCCTAAGCTCCTGGGACACCCGACAGATGTTTTTC
V gene: TRDV2
clone size: few
D gene: TRDD3
J gene: TRDJ3

CDR3 protein: CACDTAGGGPAYTDKLIF
CDR3 DNA: TGTGCCTGTGACACCGCTGGTGGGGGCCCCGCGTACACCGATAAACTCATCTTT
V gene: TRDV2
clone size: few
D gene: .
J gene: TRDJ1

CDR3 protein: CACDTASRSSSWDTRQMFF
CDR3 DNA: TGTGCCTGTGACACCGCGTCTAGGAGTAGCTCCTGGGACACCCGACAGATGTTTTTC
V gene: TRDV2
clone size: medium-sized
D gene: .
J gene: TRDJ3

CDR3 protein: CACDLWGTPSSDKLIF
CDR3 DNA: TGTGCCTGTGACTTATGGGGGACTCCTTCAAGCGATAAACTCATCTTT
V gene: TRDV2
clone size: once
D gene: TRDD3
J gene: TRDJ1

CDR3 protein: CACDQLTLLGIRGPAGTRDTDKLIF
CDR3 DNA: TGTGCCTGTGACCAATTGACCTTACTGGGTATCCGAGGTCCGGCGGGGACGAGAGACACCGATAAACTCATCTTT
V gene: TRDV2
clone size: large
D gene: .
J gene: TRDJ1

CDR3 protein: CACDTVLGESTWDTRQMFF
CDR3 DNA: TGTGCCTGTGACACCGTTCTGGGGGAAAGCACCTGGGACACCCGACAGATGTTTTTC
V gene: TRDV2
clone size: .
D gene: TRDD3
J gene: TRDJ3

CDR3 protein: CACDKLGAITDKLIF
CDR3 DNA: TGTGCCTGTGACAAACTGGGGGCTATCACCGATAAACTCATCTTT
V gene: TRDV2
clone size: .
D gene: TRDD3
J gene: TRDJ1